Shown below are 6 T cell receptor beta chains from a single sample sequenced in a study of blood T cell repertoires in COVID-19. The protocol was immunoSEQ multiplex PCR, while the TCRdb copy is restricted to in-frame clones and leaves out a portion. The sample lists around 13,000 clones, roughly 87% occurring once. The source material was peripheral blood. These TCRs come from a human donor in a cohort sampled during active COVID-19.

V usage is TRBV2 and J usage is TRBJ1-5, with D unresolved. The V gene lost 3 bases and the J gene lost 1 base, with 7 bases spanning the gap. Germline CDR1 reads SNHLY; CDR2 reads FYNNEI. The CDR3 is 14 residues long. The CDR3 nucleotides are TGTGCCAGCAGTGACGTATTAAGCAATCAGCCCCAGCATTTT. Its protein is CASSDVLSNQPQHF.

The genes are TRBV7-2 and TRBJ2-5, with 9 nucleotides matching TRBD1. The V and J ends lost 4 bases and 4 bases, in that order; junction bases with no gene match: 1. The CDR3 covers 13 residues. Germline V gene data show CDR1 as SGHTA and CDR2 as FQGNSA. This CDR3 reads CASSSDRGETQYF. CDR3 DNA: TGTGCCAGCAGCTCGGACAGGGGAGAGACCCAGTACTTC.

This clone was counted a few times. The genes are TRBV30 and TRBJ2-7; tentatively, D is TRBD2 (5 bases). CDR3 length: 14 amino acids. Trimming shortened V by 4 bases and J by 2 bases, and 15 bases separated the two germline ends. CDR1 and CDR2 (germline): GTSNPN, SVGIG (reference sequence). This CDR3 reads CAWMDPGITYEQYF. CDR3 bases: TGTGCCTGGATGGATCCGGGAATTACCTACGAGCAGTACTTC.

The chain is built from TRBV6-2 or TRBV6-3 and TRBJ2-3, with unresolved D. The ends were cut back, 6 bases at V and 0 bases at J, with 22 bases in the middle. The CDR3 totals 18 residues. The germline gives CDR1 MNHEY, CDR2 SVGEGT. The CDR3 spells CASSHLSWQFSSTDTQYF. CDR3 in DNA: TGTGCCAGCAGCCATTTGTCCTGGCAATTCTCTAGCACAGATACGCAGTATTTT.

For this clone: Given the absence of the conserved phenylalanine or tryptophan at the CDR3 end, a read error is likely. Because the CDR3's place on the DNA is in doubt, the DNA is left out and the CDR3 is given as listed by TCRdb. V gene TRBV7-8 combines with J gene TRBJ2-4; the listed D gene, TRBD2, was not tested against the DNA. From its first to its last residue, the CDR3 has 8 amino acids. Germline V gives CDR1 SGHVS, CDR2 FQNEAQ. This CDR3 is CASSFSGI.

The rearrangement links TRBV5-6 to TRBJ2-5; the D gene is possibly TRBD1 (6 bases). CDR1 is SGHDT and CDR2 is YYEEEE in the germline V gene. CDR3 size: 16 residues. V lost 1 base and J 5 bases, leaving 18 bases between the germline ends. CDR3: CASSLIVARGWETQYF. As DNA, the CDR3 is TGTGCCAGCAGCTTGATTGTTGCCAGGGGATGGGAGACCCAGTACTTC. The whole variable domain, filled in from reference TRBV5-6 and TRBJ2-5, reads DAGVTQSPTHLIKTRGQQVTLRCSPKSGHDTVSWYQQALGQGPQFIFQYYEEEERQRGNFPDRFSGHQFPNYSSELNVNALLLGDSALYLCASSLIVARGWETQYFGPGTRLLVL.